The rows below give T cell receptor beta chains drawn from one sample of a study of T cell repertoires in cytomegalovirus infection. TCRdb called the reads again in MiXCR, with one record for every CDR3 protein. The table has 150,000 to 200,000 distinct CDR3 sequences, approximately 28% seen once; the top ten hold 31%. The sequenced sample was PBMCs. The receptors originated from a human donor in good health (CMV status not recorded). Some clones in this sample may be carry-over from other donors' samples. The CDR3 runs from the conserved cysteine through the conserved F or W. D genes are given only for firm matches. Part of the rows lack a size; the others show once, few, many or a class for expanded clones.

clone_size	v_call	j_call	d_call	cdr3_aa	cdr3_nt
.	TRBV20-1	TRBJ1-4	TRBD1	CSAIHDRAEKLFF	TGCAGCGCCATACACGACAGGGCTGAAAAACTGTTTTTT
many	TRBV7-2	TRBJ2-2	TRBD1	CASSQQTGITGELFF	TGTGCCAGCAGCCAACAGACAGGGATCACCGGGGAGCTGTTTTTT
.	TRBV5-6	TRBJ1-5	.	CASSSGLSNQPQHF	TGTGCCAGCAGCTCGGGACTAAGCAATCAGCCCCAGCATTTT
.	TRBV5-1	TRBJ2-2	.	CASSPLSGSANTGELFF	TGCGCCAGCAGCCCCCTCAGCGGGTCGGCGAACACCGGGGAGCTGTTTTTT
.	TRBV28	TRBJ1-6	TRBD1	CASSPLDRGRGNSPLHF	TGTGCCAGCAGTCCCTTGGACAGGGGGCGAGGGAATTCACCCCTCCACTTT
few	TRBV6-1	TRBJ1-1	.	CASAPGRTEAFF	TGTGCCAGCGCTCCAGGTAGAACTGAAGCTTTCTTT
few	TRBV19	TRBJ1-5	.	CASSIGGDNQPQHF	TGTGCCAGTAGTATCGGGGGGGACAATCAGCCCCAGCATTTT
few	TRBV20-1	TRBJ2-1	.	CSASWGVGYNEQFF	TGCAGTGCTAGTTGGGGTGTGGGCTACAATGAGCAGTTCTTC
.	TRBV6-1	TRBJ2-7	.	CASGELYEQYF	TGTGCCAGCGGTGAACTTTACGAGCAGTACTTC
.	TRBV27	TRBJ2-7	.	CASSLTGTETFYEQYF	TGTGCCAGCAGTTTAACCGGGACCGAAACCTTCTACGAGCAGTACTTC
.	TRBV5-1	TRBJ1-2	TRBD1	CASRLLEGTGQGGYGYTF	TGCGCCAGCAGGCTCTTGGAGGGGACGGGACAGGGAGGATATGGCTACACCTTC
.	TRBV5-1	TRBJ2-3	.	CASSLVGALGTDTQYF	TGCGCCAGCAGCTTGGTGGGGGCACTGGGCACAGATACGCAGTATTTT
few	TRBV11-1	TRBJ1-1	.	CASSLTGAFKAFF	TGTGCCAGCAGCTTGACGGGCGCCTTTAAAGCTTTCTTT
few	TRBV5-6	TRBJ1-1	TRBD1	CASGITGGAGDTEAFF	TGTGCCAGCGGAATTACAGGGGGCGCGGGAGACACTGAAGCTTTCTTT
.	TRBV7-8	TRBJ2-7	.	CASAPGGGYEQYF	TGTGCCAGCGCCCCAGGGGGGGGCTACGAGCAGTACTTC
.	TRBV29-1	TRBJ2-3	TRBD1	CSVEGGTGLIADTQYF	TGCAGCGTTGAAGGCGGGACAGGGTTGATAGCAGATACGCAGTATTTT
few	TRBV7-8	TRBJ1-6	.	CASSTDGGSFNSPLHF	TGTGCCAGCAGCACCGACGGGGGGTCGTTTAATTCACCCCTCCACTTT
.	TRBV6-2/TRBV6-3	TRBJ1-4	.	CASTYGPTDPNEKLFF	TGTGCCAGCACCTACGGACCGACGGACCCTAATGAAAAACTGTTTTTT
many	TRBV29-1	TRBJ2-1	TRBD1	CSVEGLGQGINEQFF	TGCAGCGTTGAAGGATTGGGACAGGGTATCAATGAGCAGTTCTTC
.	TRBV4-3	TRBJ2-6	TRBD1	CASSKPGGSGANVLTF	TGCGCCAGCAGTAAACCAGGGGGCTCTGGGGCCAACGTCCTGACTTTC
.	TRBV9	TRBJ2-3	TRBD2	CASSVGTSGGDTQYF	TGTGCCAGCAGCGTAGGGACTAGCGGGGGTGATACGCAGTATTTT
few	TRBV7-2	TRBJ2-5	.	CASSRAEGLKETQYF	TGTGCCAGCAGCCGTGCGGAGGGCTTAAAAGAGACCCAGTACTTC
few	TRBV6-6	TRBJ2-3	.	CASSYSTGIRTDTQYF	TGTGCCAGCAGTTACTCGACTGGGATCCGCACAGATACGCAGTATTTT
.	TRBV12-3/TRBV12-4	TRBJ2-5	.	CASSARVVETQYF	TGTGCCAGCAGCGCCCGGGTGGTAGAGACCCAGTACTTC
.	TRBV2	TRBJ2-3	.	CAVRKGLSTDTQYF	TGTGCCGTCCGGAAGGGCCTTAGCACAGATACGCAGTATTTT
.	TRBV7-2	TRBJ2-1	TRBD2	CASSPSGGWNEQFF	TGTGCCAGCAGCCCTAGCGGGGGTTGGAATGAGCAGTTCTTC
many	TRBV7-8	TRBJ1-1	.	CASSLVRDPDTEAFF	TGTGCCAGCAGCTTAGTGCGGGATCCCGACACTGAAGCTTTCTTT
many	TRBV28	TRBJ2-1	.	CASSLSYNEQFF	TGTGCCAGCAGTTTATCTTACAATGAGCAGTTCTTC
.	TRBV20-1	TRBJ1-5	.	CSATARGGPDQPQHF	TGCAGTGCAACCGCGAGGGGGGGTCCGGACCAGCCCCAGCATTTT
few	TRBV5-1	TRBJ1-5	.	CASSLEGTQPQHF	TGCGCCAGCAGCTTGGAGGGGACTCAGCCCCAGCATTTT
.	TRBV10-3	TRBJ1-2	TRBD1	CAISEWTGAEGGYGYTF	TGTGCCATCAGTGAGTGGACAGGGGCCGAAGGAGGATATGGCTACACCTTC
few	TRBV29-1	TRBJ2-1	.	CSAISSRAAYNEQFF	TGCAGCGCTATAAGTTCCCGGGCAGCCTACAATGAGCAGTTCTTC
.	TRBV2	TRBJ2-2	.	CASRGQNTGELFF	TGTGCCAGCAGAGGCCAGAACACCGGGGAGCTGTTTTTT
few	TRBV6-1	TRBJ2-5	TRBD1	CAGTRGQGNGETQYF	TGTGCCGGTACTCGGGGACAGGGGAATGGGGAGACCCAGTACTTC
few	TRBV6-2/TRBV6-3	TRBJ2-4	.	CASSPWGVTDSGIQYF	TGTGCCAGCAGCCCCTGGGGAGTAACCGACTCAGGCATTCAGTACTTC
.	TRBV19	TRBJ1-5	TRBD1	CASLGQGRAPQHF	TGTGCCAGTTTAGGACAGGGCCGCGCGCCCCAGCATTTT
.	TRBV19	TRBJ1-5	.	CASSIDYFTRNQPQHF	TGTGCCAGTAGTATAGATTACTTCACCCGTAATCAGCCCCAGCATTTT
few	TRBV30	TRBJ1-1	.	CATMWPGAFF	TGTGCCACAATGTGGCCAGGAGCTTTCTTT
.	TRBV7-2	TRBJ1-2	TRBD1	CASSLDLNRGGYTF	TGTGCCAGCAGCTTAGACCTTAACAGGGGCGGCTACACCTTC
.	TRBV2	TRBJ1-5	.	CASSDSRSINQPQHF	TGTGCCAGCAGTGATTCCAGGAGCATCAATCAGCCCCAGCATTTT
.	TRBV7-9	TRBJ2-1	.	CASSPLRNEQFF	TGTGCCAGCAGCCCCCTCAGAAATGAGCAGTTCTTC
.	TRBV3-1	TRBJ1-5	.	CASSQGRRGRNQPQHF	TGTGCCAGCAGCCAAGGGAGGCGGGGGCGGAATCAGCCCCAGCATTTT
few	TRBV7-6	TRBJ2-3	.	CASSLLRGAQTDTQYF	TGTGCCAGCAGCTTATTACGGGGGGCGCAAACAGATACGCAGTATTTT
.	TRBV25-1	TRBJ1-4	.	CASSEEGKKGMGKLFF	TGTGCCAGCAGTGAAGAAGGAAAGAAGGGGATGGGAAAACTGTTTTTT
.	TRBV11-1	TRBJ2-5	TRBD2	CASSSGLAGMETQYF	TGTGCCAGCAGCTCCGGACTAGCGGGGATGGAGACCCAGTACTTC